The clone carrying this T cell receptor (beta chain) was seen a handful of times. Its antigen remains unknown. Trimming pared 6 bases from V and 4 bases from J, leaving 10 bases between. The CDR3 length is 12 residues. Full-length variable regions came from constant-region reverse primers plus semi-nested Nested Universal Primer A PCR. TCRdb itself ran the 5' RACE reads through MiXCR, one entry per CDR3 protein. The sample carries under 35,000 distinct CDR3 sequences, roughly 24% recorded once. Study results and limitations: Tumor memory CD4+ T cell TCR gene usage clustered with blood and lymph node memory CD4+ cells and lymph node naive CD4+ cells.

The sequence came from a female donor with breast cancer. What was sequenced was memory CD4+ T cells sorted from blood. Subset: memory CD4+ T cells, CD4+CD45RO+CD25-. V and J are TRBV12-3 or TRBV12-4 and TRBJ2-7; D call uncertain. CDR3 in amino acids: CASSPGTYEQYF. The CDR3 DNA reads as TGTGCCAGCAGCCCTGGAACTTACGAGCAGTACTTC.